What follows are 5 T cell receptor beta chains derived from one specimen sequenced in a study of T cell clones after liver transplantation. Repertoires were generated with immunoSEQ multiplex PCR, while TCRdb's copy carries only in-frame clones and drops some. This sample has 45,000 to 60,000 clones, with approximately 84% found just once. Sequences were derived from CD4+ T cells from blood, sampled before liver transplant. These receptors were taken from a human donor who received a liver transplant.

This chain links TRBV7-9 with TRBJ1-1; possibly TRBD1 for D (6 bases). The germline V gene encodes CDR1 SEHNR and CDR2 FQNEAQ (reference sequence). CDR3 length: 13 residues. V dropped 0 bases and J dropped 11 bases, with 13 bases sitting between them. DNA for the CDR3: TGTGCCAGCAGCTTAGCGAGGGGGGAGGAGGCTTTCTTT. Protein product: CASSLARGEEAFF.

The chain's CDR3 is CASSDGTTNTGELFF. CDR3 bases: TGTGCCAGCAGTGATGGGACCACGAACACCGGGGAGCTGTTTTTT. The chain carries TRBV28 and TRBJ2-2, with D possibly called TRBD1 or TRBD2 (5 bases each). In germline, CDR1 is MDHEN, CDR2 SYDVKM. The V end was cut by 5 bases, the J end by 0 bases, with 10 bases between. The CDR3 runs 15 residues. The full variable domain, with the rest looked up from reference TRBV28 and TRBJ2-2, is DVKVTQSSRYLVKRTGEKVFLECVQDMDHENMFWYRQDPGLGLRLIYFSYDVKMKEKGDIPEGYSVSREKKERFSLILESASTNQTSMYLCASSDGTTNTGELFFGEGSRLTVL.

V and J are TRBV5-1 and TRBJ1-2; no clear D. CDR3 size: 14 residues. Germline V gene lookup returns CDR1 SGHRS and CDR2 YFSETQ. V was cut by 5 bases and J by 5 bases, with 16 bases left in between. The CDR3 spells CASSSDGDRYGYTF. CDR3 DNA: TGCGCCAGCAGTTCGGACGGAGACCGGTATGGCTACACCTTC.

The chain uses TRBV30 and TRBJ1-5, with a possible D match to TRBD1 (6 bases). The CDR3 is made up of 13 amino acids. Trimming left V 5 bases short and J 5 bases short, with 13 bases between. The germline CDR1 and CDR2 sequences are GTSNPN and SVGIG (reference sequence). The chain's CDR3 is CAWDRDTDQPQHF. The CDR3, as DNA: TGTGCCTGGGACCGGGACACGGATCAGCCCCAGCATTTT.

The rearrangement links TRBV4-1 to TRBJ2-7; TRBD2 agrees at 7 bases. The CDR3 covers 13 residues. Trimming removed 1 base from V and 6 bases from J; junction bases left unmatched: 3. The V gene's germline CDR1 is MGHRA and CDR2 YSYEKL. The DNA for the CDR3 is TGCGCCAGCAGCCAAGGACTAGCAACCGAGCAGTACTTC. It codes for CASSQGLATEQYF.